This T cell receptor beta chain originates from a study of blood T cell repertoires in COVID-19. The wider study: Material from acute and convalescent COVID-19 was sourced from the United States, Italy and Spain. PBMCs, B-cell-depleted T cells, or T cells provided the cDNA or gDNA that made up the material.

A few counts support this clone. The protocol was immunoSEQ multiplex PCR, while the TCRdb copy is restricted to in-frame clones and leaves out a portion. The data hold tens of thousands of clones, with 90% observed a single time. The receptor was isolated from a man aged 45-65 years with active COVID-19. The specimen was peripheral blood.

The CDR3 loop reads CATSRNRGLDGDTQYF. Written as DNA, the CDR3 is TGTGCCACCAGCAGGAACAGGGGGCTAGATGGAGATACGCAGTATTTT. This rearrangement joins TRBV15 to TRBJ2-3, with 9 nucleotides matching TRBD1. Germline V CDR1 and CDR2: LNHNV, YYDKDF (reference sequence). V shed 3 bases, J shed 5 bases, and the junction held 9 bases outside the gene matches. The CDR3 contains 16 residues.